This TCR beta chain emerged from a study of beta chain features in type 1 diabetes. This clone came up a few times. Antigen specificity is unknown. Of the isolated RNA, all was reverse transcribed, and so the sequenced material was expressed TCRB transcripts. Sequenced by immunoSEQ multiplex PCR; TCRdb stores in-frame clones only, minus some. This repertoire shows roughly 100,000 clones, roughly 28% found once; its top ten account for roughly 0.58%. V shed 4 bases and J shed 4 bases, with 8 bases lying between them. The CDR3 consists of 13 residues. The germline gives CDR1 SNHLY, CDR2 FYNNEI. Study-level results: Type 1 diabetes patients showed a moderate but significant shortening of TCRB CDR3s in all four CD4+ subsets. Highly expressing activated T cells could be over-counted with a cDNA template. HLA influence on TCRB rearrangement stayed unresolved here.

The receptor comes from a woman under 30 with type 1 diabetes. Sequencing was done on a sample of central memory CD4+ T cells from blood. The J gene is TRBJ1-5, the V gene TRBV2, with no clear D. Here the CDR3 DNA reads TGTGCCAGCAGTGGCGGCTGGAATCAGCCCCAGCATTTT. Encoded protein: CASSGGWNQPQHF.